These T cell receptor beta chains were read from a single sample in a study of shared clonotypes between healthy human individuals. TCRdb's copy holds only in-frame clones and misses some; the assay was immunoSEQ multiplex PCR. This table has approximately 1,000,000 clones, 75% to 85% appearing once. Sequencing was carried out using memory CD4+ T cells from PBMCs. These receptors all come from a man younger than 35 in good health. Some clones in this sample may be carry-over from other donors' samples. Each CDR3 is given with its conserved first and last residue. D genes are given only for firm matches. Some rows have no size entry. The others give once, few or many, or a class for an expanded clone.

CASSLTGIEAFF	TRBV5-6	TRBJ1-1	-	few
CASSPNGETQYF	TRBV7-2	TRBJ2-5	-	-
CASSKQGLGNQPQHF	TRBV6-5	TRBJ1-5	-	once
CASSPGDYGYTF	TRBV18	TRBJ1-2	-	-
CASSVTGTGDQPQHF	TRBV9	TRBJ1-5	TRBD1	-
CSVLRVQELFF	TRBV29-1	TRBJ2-2	-	-
CASSQRIGLAGVSYEQYF	TRBV4-2	TRBJ2-7	TRBD2	-
CASNARPGGPQHF	TRBV2	TRBJ1-5	-	-
CASSLVPGETQYF	TRBV11-3	TRBJ2-5	-	few
CASSPFLEPQHF	TRBV19	TRBJ1-5	-	-
CASRLRDGRGFF	TRBV6-6	TRBJ1-1	-	-
CASSVASGNYNEQFF	TRBV9	TRBJ2-1	TRBD2	-
CASSQVPMNTEAFF	TRBV6-1	TRBJ1-1	-	-
CASSESSGEAFF	TRBV10-2	TRBJ1-1	-	-
CASSLSRRSGQGDTQYF	TRBV27	TRBJ2-3	TRBD1	once
CASSLGLAGAVVFYEQYF	TRBV5-1	TRBJ2-7	TRBD2	-
CAISESSLTYEQYF	TRBV10-3	TRBJ2-7	-	once
CASSPGTGTTYEQYF	TRBV19	TRBJ2-7	TRBD1	-
CSTSPADEQYF	TRBV20-1	TRBJ2-7	-	-
CATSRAPAGQPQHF	TRBV15	TRBJ1-5	-	-
CASRGGGANYGYTF	TRBV11-2	TRBJ1-2	-	-
CASSLGWIGDYGYTF	TRBV7-8	TRBJ1-2	-	-
CASSPSQGGSGTGELFF	TRBV18	TRBJ2-2	-	-
CASSSPGQPYEQYF	TRBV7-2	TRBJ2-7	TRBD1	-
CASSREAEQFF	TRBV7-9	TRBJ2-1	-	-
CASTLAGGISYNEQFF	TRBV5-1	TRBJ2-1	TRBD2	-
CASSVGWRASSGYTF	TRBV9	TRBJ1-2	-	-
CASSLGSSVETQYF	TRBV7-2	TRBJ2-5	-	-